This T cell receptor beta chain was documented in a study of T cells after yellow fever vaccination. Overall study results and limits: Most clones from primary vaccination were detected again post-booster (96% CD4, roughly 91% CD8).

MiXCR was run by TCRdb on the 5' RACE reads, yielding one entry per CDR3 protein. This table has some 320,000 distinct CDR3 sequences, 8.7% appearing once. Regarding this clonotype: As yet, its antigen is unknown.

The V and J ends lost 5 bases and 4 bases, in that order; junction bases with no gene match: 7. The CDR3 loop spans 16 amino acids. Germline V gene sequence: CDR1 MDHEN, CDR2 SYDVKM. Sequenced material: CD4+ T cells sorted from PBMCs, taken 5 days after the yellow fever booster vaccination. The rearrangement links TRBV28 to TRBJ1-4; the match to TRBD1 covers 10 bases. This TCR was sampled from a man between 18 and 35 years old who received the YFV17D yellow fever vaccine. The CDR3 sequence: CASSPGTGAVNEKLFF. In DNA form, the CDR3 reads TGTGCCAGCAGTCCCGGGACAGGGGCCGTTAATGAAAAACTGTTTTTT. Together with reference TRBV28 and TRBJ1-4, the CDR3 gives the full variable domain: DVKVTQSSRYLVKRTGEKVFLECVQDMDHENMFWYRQDPGLGLRLIYFSYDVKMKEKGDIPEGYSVSREKKERFSLILESASTNQTSMYLCASSPGTGAVNEKLFFGSGTQLSVL.